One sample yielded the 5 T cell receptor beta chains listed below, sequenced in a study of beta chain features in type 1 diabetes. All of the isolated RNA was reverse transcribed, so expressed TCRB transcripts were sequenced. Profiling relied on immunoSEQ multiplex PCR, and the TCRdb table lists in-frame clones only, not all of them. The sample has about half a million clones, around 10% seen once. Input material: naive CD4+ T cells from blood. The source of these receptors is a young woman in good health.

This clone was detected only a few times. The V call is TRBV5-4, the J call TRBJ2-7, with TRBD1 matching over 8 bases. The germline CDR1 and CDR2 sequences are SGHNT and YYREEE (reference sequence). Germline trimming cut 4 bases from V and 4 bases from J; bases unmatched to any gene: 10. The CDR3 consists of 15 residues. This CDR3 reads CASSRTDRDSYEQYF. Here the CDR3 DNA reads TGTGCCAGCAGCAGAACGGACAGGGACTCGTACGAGCAGTACTTC.

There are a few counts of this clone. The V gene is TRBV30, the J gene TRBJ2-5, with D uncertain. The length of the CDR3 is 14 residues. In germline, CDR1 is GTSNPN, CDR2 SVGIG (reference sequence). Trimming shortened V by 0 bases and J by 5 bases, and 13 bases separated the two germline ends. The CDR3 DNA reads TGTGCCTGGAGTGTACGAGAATTGAGGGAGACCCAGTACTTC. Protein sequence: CAWSVRELRETQYF.

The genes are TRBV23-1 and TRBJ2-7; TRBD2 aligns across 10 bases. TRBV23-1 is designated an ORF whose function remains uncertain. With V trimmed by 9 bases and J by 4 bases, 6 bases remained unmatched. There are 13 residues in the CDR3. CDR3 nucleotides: TGCGCCAGACTCCTAGCGGGGGAATACGAGCAGTACGTC. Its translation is CARLLAGEYEQYV.

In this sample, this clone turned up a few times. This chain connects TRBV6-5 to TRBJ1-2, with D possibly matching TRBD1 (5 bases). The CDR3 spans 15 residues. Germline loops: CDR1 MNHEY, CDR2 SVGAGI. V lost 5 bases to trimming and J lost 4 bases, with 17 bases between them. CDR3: CASSRGDSPSYGYTF. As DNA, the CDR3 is TGTGCCAGCAGTCGGGGGGACTCACCCTCCTATGGCTACACCTTC.

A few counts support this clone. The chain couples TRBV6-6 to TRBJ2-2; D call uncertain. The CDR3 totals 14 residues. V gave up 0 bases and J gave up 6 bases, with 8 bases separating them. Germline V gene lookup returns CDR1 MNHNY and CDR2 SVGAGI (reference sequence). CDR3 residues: CASSYSRIAGELFF. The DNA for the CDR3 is TGTGCCAGCAGTTACTCCCGAATTGCCGGGGAGCTGTTTTTT.